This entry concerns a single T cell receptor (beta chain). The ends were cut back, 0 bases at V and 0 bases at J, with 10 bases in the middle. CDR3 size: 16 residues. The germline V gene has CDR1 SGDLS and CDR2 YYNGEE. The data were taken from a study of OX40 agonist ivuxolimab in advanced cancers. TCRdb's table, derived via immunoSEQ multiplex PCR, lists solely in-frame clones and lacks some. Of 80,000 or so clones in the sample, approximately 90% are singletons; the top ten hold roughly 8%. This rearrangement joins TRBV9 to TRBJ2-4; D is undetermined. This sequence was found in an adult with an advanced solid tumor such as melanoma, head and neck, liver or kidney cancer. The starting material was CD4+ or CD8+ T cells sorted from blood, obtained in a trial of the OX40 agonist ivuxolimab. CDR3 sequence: CASSVARVLAKNIQYF. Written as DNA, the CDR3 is TGTGCCAGCAGCGTAGCCCGGGTTTTAGCCAAAAACATTCAGTACTTC.